The 7 T cell receptor beta chains below come from one sample, sequenced in a study of shared clonotypes between healthy human individuals (dated by TCRdb to the early 2020s). The library was prepared using the immunoSEQ multiplex PCR assay. Entries here come from immuneACCESS through TCRdb and include only in-frame sequences with V and J called. Some clones fail to appear in such tables; in the studies checked, an unresolved V gene covers under half of the shortfall, and the cause of the remainder is unknown. The sample table records about a million clones; more than 65% of these occur just once. Around 1.4% of the sample rests with the top ten. The sequenced material came from memory CD4+ T cells sorted from blood. Interpreted using the paper, the cell subset or site label stands for: CD45RA-negative fraction. These receptor sequences come from a young man in good health.

This clone was seen just once. The sample has other DNA sequences that encode this CDR3 too. The gene calls are TRBV19 and TRBJ1-2, with 7 bases aligning to TRBD1. The junction had 3 bases not matched to a gene; V was cut back by 4 bases and J by 7 bases. This CDR3 region has 12 residues. Germline CDR1 reads LNHDA; CDR2 reads SQIVND (reference sequence). CDR3 coding DNA: TGTGCCAGTAGTACACGACAGGGTGGCTACACCTTC. Encoded protein: CASSTRQGGYTF.

This CDR3 reads CASSVGVGGFGANVLTF. The CDR3 DNA reads as TGTGCCAGCAGCGTAGGGGTAGGGGGCTTTGGGGCCAACGTCCTGACTTTC. The chain is built from TRBV9 and TRBJ2-6; 7 bases line up with TRBD1. V gave up 0 bases and J gave up 3 bases; unmatched junction bases: 6. The germline V gene has CDR1 SGDLS and CDR2 YYNGEE. CDR3 size: 17 residues.

The J gene is TRBJ1-3, the V gene TRBV4-3; no definite D call. The CDR3 extends over 15 amino acids. CDR1 is LGHNA and CDR2 is YSLEER in the germline V gene. Trimming removed 5 bases at V and 0 bases at J, with 11 bases between. CDR3 sequence: CASSYSLFSGNTIYF. The CDR3 bases are TGCGCCAGCAGCTACAGTCTCTTCTCTGGAAACACCATATATTTT.

With regard to this clone: This CDR3 is also generated by other DNA sequences in the sample. The chain carries TRBV5-1 and TRBJ2-7, with D tentatively TRBD2 (5 bases). Trimming removed 0 bases from V and 3 bases from J, with 10 bases in between. Germline CDR1 reads SGHRS; CDR2 reads YFSETQ. This CDR3 spans 14 amino acids. As DNA, the CDR3 is TGCGCCAGCAGCTTGGTGCCGGGAAACTACGAGCAGTACTTC. As protein: CASSLVPGNYEQYF.

The chain combines TRBV6-1 with TRBJ2-3, with D possibly matching TRBD1 (6 bases). CDR3 length equals 10 residues. Germline CDR1 MNHNS, CDR2 SASEGT. Trimming took 3 bases from V and 13 from J, leaving 8 bases between them. CDR3 sequence: CASSDWDKYF. Here the CDR3 DNA reads TGTGCCAGCAGTGATTGGGACAAGTATTTT.

This clone appeared a single time. The chain recombines TRBV29-1 with TRBJ2-5; D gene unclear. In germline, CDR1 is SQVTM, CDR2 ANQGSEA. V dropped 8 bases and J dropped 2 bases, with 9 bases sitting between them. The CDR3 runs 11 residues. The CDR3 loop is CSSLRQETQYF. CDR3 DNA sequence: TGCAGCTCTCTACGACAAGAGACCCAGTACTTC.

This sequence joins TRBV10-3 and TRBJ2-7, with D possibly being TRBD2 (5 bases). The CDR3 is 10 amino acids. Trimming removed 11 bases from V and 7 bases from J, with 12 bases in between. Germline V gene data show CDR1 as ENHRY and CDR2 as SYGVKD. CDR3: CAAREVEQYF. The CDR3 nucleotides are TGTGCCGCCCGGGAAGTGGAGCAGTACTTC.